The subject of this entry is one TCR beta chain. The antigen remains undetermined. The record originates from a study of cytomegalovirus exposure and HLA in healthy donors. Study observations and caveats: Relative to the approximately 700-donor mean, N-insertions were reportedly fewer in an Asian-associated ancestry cluster in a later analysis. TCR beta V- and J-gene trimming, according to a later analysis, was linked to a missense DCLRE1C variant.

This CDR3 has 16 residues. Trimming at V came to 4 bases and at J to 2 bases, leaving 8 bases not matched to a gene. CDR1 and CDR2 from the germline V gene are MNHEY and SMNVEV (reference sequence). 60 Vbeta and 13 Jbeta primers were used in PCR. Produced via immunoSEQ multiplex PCR; TCRdb's table is partial and in-frame only. Of approximately 100,000 clones in the sample, roughly 79% were seen once. Those who donated were healthy bone marrow donors. This clonotype originated in a woman aged 30 to 39 in good health and CMV-seronegative. The sample consisted of PBMCs. The chain carries TRBV27 and TRBJ2-7; TRBD1 matches 10 bases. CDR3 amino acids: CASSWSYGQGAYEQYF. DNA of the CDR3: TGTGCCAGCAGTTGGAGTTACGGACAGGGGGCCTACGAGCAGTACTTC.